Following are 11 T cell receptor beta chains from one sample sequenced in a study of CD8 T cells in ankylosing spondylitis. Study-wide findings and caveats: The study identified a TCR beta motif of about eight highly homologous variants that appeared characteristic of ankylosing spondylitis blood.

MiXCR, run by TCRdb on the 5' RACE reads, gives a single entry per CDR3 protein. In the table there are about 210,000 distinct CDR3 sequences, around 6.6% of which are singletons. The antigens for these receptors are not known. Sequenced material: blood, either unsorted or a sorted T cell fraction (not recorded which). Source of these receptors: a male donor with ankylosing spondylitis.

There are many counts of this clonotype. Germline and junction disagree at one end, which may indicate a read error. J is TRBJ2-7 and V is TRBV27; D is tentatively TRBD1 or TRBD2 (5 bases each). The CDR3 consists of 13 residues. Per the germline V gene, CDR1 is MNHEY and CDR2 is SMNVEV (reference sequence). DNA for the CDR3: TGCGCCAGCAGCTTGGGACCCTCCTACGAGCAGTACTTC. Its protein is CASSLGPSYEQYF.

The chain's CDR3 is CASSHSIGETQYF. DNA of the CDR3: TGTGCCAGCAGCCATTCTATAGGAGAGACCCAGTACTTC. The V gene is TRBV7-3, the J gene TRBJ2-5, with D hard to call. Germline V gene data show CDR1 as SGHTA and CDR2 as FQGTGA. The CDR3 contains 13 residues. The V gene lost 5 bases and the J gene lost 4 bases, with 11 bases spanning the gap. The entire variable domain, with the rest obtained from reference TRBV7-3 and TRBJ2-5, is as follows: GAGVSQTPSNKVTEKGKYVELRCDPISGHTALYWYRQSLGQGPEFLIYFQGTGAADDSGLPNDRFFAVRPEGSVSTLKIQRTERGDSAVYLCASSHSIGETQYFGPGTRLLVL.

This clonotype has more than one count but fewer than ten. The chain recombines TRBV5-1 with TRBJ2-5, with a possible D match to TRBD2 (5 bases). Between the trimmed V and J ends, which lost 3 bases and 5 bases, there was a span of 8 bases. Germline V gene sequence: CDR1 SGHRS, CDR2 YFSETQ. This CDR3 contains 12 residues. CDR3 coding DNA: TGCGCCAGCAGCTCACCGGGGGAGACCCAGTACTTC. As protein: CASSSPGETQYF.

The table lists this clonotype with a few counts. The chain links TRBV7-6 to TRBJ1-1, with D perhaps TRBD1 (6 bases). Deletions cut 5 bases from V and 1 base from J, with 17 bases between. There are 16 residues in the CDR3. Per the germline V gene, CDR1 is SGHVS and CDR2 is FNYEAQ. The CDR3: CASSPGVGAANTEAFF. The CDR3 DNA is TGTGCCAGCAGCCCAGGGGTGGGGGCTGCGAACACTGAAGCTTTCTTT.

Ten or more counts support this clonotype. V is TRBV5-1 and J is TRBJ2-7; D is ambiguous. CDR1 SGHRS and CDR2 YFSETQ come from the germline V gene. CDR3 length: 15 amino acids. V lost 0 bases and J lost 2, with 12 bases in between. CDR3 in DNA: TGCGCCAGCAGCTTGGCCGGTGAAATCCCCTACGAGCAGTACTTC. Translated: CASSLAGEIPYEQYF.

In this sample, this clonotype turned up a few times. The gene calls are TRBV9 and TRBJ2-7, with 9 bases fitting TRBD1. Looked up from germline, CDR1 is SGDLS and CDR2 is YYNGEE. V lost 0 bases to trimming and J lost 3 bases; unmatched junction nucleotides: 7. This CDR3 is 16 amino acids long. CDR3 in amino acids: CASSVGAGTGNYEQYF. The CDR3 DNA reads TGTGCCAGCAGCGTAGGTGCCGGGACAGGGAACTACGAGCAGTACTTC.

The table lists this clonotype with a count of one. V and J are TRBV30 and TRBJ2-3; D call uncertain. The CDR3 is made up of 13 amino acids. The germline CDR1 and CDR2 sequences are GTSNPN and SVGIG (reference sequence). V was pared by 0 bases and J by 2 bases, with 6 bases between. CDR3 DNA sequence: TGTGCCTGGAGTGTTTGGAACACAGATACGCAGTATTTT. Translating gives CAWSVWNTDTQYF.

Worth noting for this clonotype: This may be a read error, as it is one base from a much larger clone. J is TRBJ2-3 and V is TRBV5-1; D not resolved. CDR3 length: 11 amino acids. Germline V lookup: CDR1 SGHRS, CDR2 YFSETQ. Trimming shortened V by 4 bases and J by 7 bases, and 7 bases separated the two germline ends. The chain's CDR3 is CASSALNTQYF. The DNA of the CDR3 is TGCGCCAGCAGCGCCCTTAATACGCAGTATTTT.

This clonotype was seen at least ten times. This rearrangement joins TRBV6-2 or TRBV6-3 to TRBJ2-1; 7 bases map to TRBD1. Germline V CDR1 and CDR2: MNHEY, SVGEGT. V gave up 7 bases and J gave up 8 bases; unmatched junction bases: 5. This CDR3 contains 12 residues. The DNA for the CDR3 is TGTGCCAGCAACGACAGGGCCGATGAGCAGTTCTTC. Translating it yields CASNDRADEQFF.

Comment on this clonotype: One junction end disagrees with the germline gene, perhaps due to a read error. CDR3 region: CASRISGSSHEQYF. CDR3 coding DNA: TGTGCCAGCAGGATTAGCGGGAGCTCCCACGAGCAGTACTTC. This chain links TRBV6-1 with TRBJ2-7, with 9 bases matching TRBD2. Germline V CDR1 and CDR2: MNHNS, SASEGT. The CDR3 loop spans 14 amino acids.

This clonotype has ten or more counts. The rearrangement joins TRBV20-1 to TRBJ2-1; TRBD2 matches 10 bases. CDR1 is DFQATT and CDR2 is SNEGSKA in the germline V gene (reference sequence). The CDR3 totals 15 residues. Trimming removed 6 bases from V and 1 base from J; junction bases left unmatched: 6. The CDR3 DNA reads TGCAGTGCCCTGACTAGCGGGCGTTCCTACAATGAGCAGTTCTTC. Its protein is CSALTSGRSYNEQFF.